The rows below give T cell receptor beta chains drawn from one sample of a study of radiotherapy plus CTLA-4 blockade in lung cancer. Method: immunoSEQ multiplex PCR; TCRdb's copy keeps in-frame clones and lacks some. The sample yields about 97,000 clones, about four fifths seen once. The sequences come from peripheral blood, collected from a patient treated with radiotherapy plus ipilimumab. The receptors were sampled from a human donor with non-small cell lung cancer who had a partial response to radiotherapy plus ipilimumab. Some clones in this sample may be carry-over from other donors' samples. CDR3s include the opening cysteine and the closing phenylalanine or tryptophan. A D gene is named only where the DNA matches it firmly. The size of a clone is reported for some rows only, either as once, few or many, or as a class for expanded clones.

v_call	clone_size	j_call	d_call	cdr3_aa	cdr3_nt
TRBV29-1	NA	TRBJ1-4	TRBD1	CSARQGWNEKLFF	TGCAGCGCTAGACAGGGTTGGAATGAAAAACTGTTTTTT
TRBV18	NA	TRBJ2-7	TRBD1	CASSQTGGIYEQYF	TGTGCCAGCTCACAAACAGGGGGAATCTACGAGCAGTACTTC
TRBV19	NA	TRBJ1-5	NA	CASGVVTGQRNQPQHF	TGTGCCAGTGGCGTAGTAACAGGGCAGCGCAATCAGCCCCAGCATTTT
TRBV7-9	once	TRBJ2-1	NA	CASRQGSRYNEQFF	TGTGCCAGCAGGCAGGGGTCGCGATACAATGAGCAGTTCTTC
TRBV19	NA	TRBJ1-5	NA	CASSIAGGDQPQHF	TGTGCCAGTAGTATAGCTGGGGGCGATCAGCCCCAGCATTTT
TRBV7-9	NA	TRBJ2-6	NA	CASIPTPGANVLTF	TGTGCCAGCATCCCAACTCCTGGGGCCAACGTCCTGACTTTC
TRBV5-6	once	TRBJ2-2	TRBD1	CASSRGGQGLNGELFF	TGTGCCAGCAGCCGTGGGGGACAGGGGTTAAACGGGGAGCTGTTTTTT
TRBV28	few	TRBJ1-5	TRBD1	CASRVPGQGTGPQHF	TGTGCCAGCAGAGTACCGGGACAGGGGACAGGGCCCCAGCATTTT
TRBV9	NA	TRBJ2-1	NA	CASSEGGQLYNEQFF	TGTGCCAGCAGCGAAGGAGGTCAGCTATACAATGAGCAGTTCTTC
TRBV5-1	NA	TRBJ2-3	TRBD2	CASSTGLARTDTQYF	TGCGCCAGCAGCACCGGACTAGCGCGCACAGATACGCAGTATTTT
TRBV7-9	few	TRBJ2-4	NA	CASSFSSRRGNIQYF	TGTGCCAGCAGCTTTTCTTCACGCAGAGGAAACATTCAGTACTTC
TRBV11-2	NA	TRBJ2-7	NA	CASSQSDSEQYF	TGTGCCAGCAGCCAATCAGACAGCGAGCAGTACTTC
TRBV6-1	NA	TRBJ2-5	NA	CASSSRMSQETQYF	TGTGCCAGCAGTTCCAGGATGTCCCAAGAGACCCAGTACTTC
TRBV2	once	TRBJ2-5	NA	CASSEGGGPQETQYF	TGTGCCAGCAGTGAAGGAGGGGGACCCCAAGAGACCCAGTACTTC
TRBV2	NA	TRBJ1-2	NA	CASSETGRNYGYTF	TGTGCCAGCAGTGAAACGGGGAGAAACTATGGCTACACCTTC
TRBV4-2	NA	TRBJ1-1	TRBD1	CASSQVATGTMNTEAFF	TGTGCCAGCAGCCAAGTTGCGACAGGGACGATGAACACTGAAGCTTTCTTT
TRBV4-1	NA	TRBJ1-1	TRBD1	CASSQAPLTGPNTEAFF	TGCGCCAGCAGCCAGGCCCCGCTGACAGGGCCGAACACTGAAGCTTTCTTT
TRBV11-2	NA	TRBJ1-1	NA	CASSLGHPNTEAFF	TGTGCCAGCAGCTTGGGACACCCTAACACTGAAGCTTTCTTT
TRBV18	NA	TRBJ2-7	TRBD2	CASSPGLANYEQYF	TGTGCCAGCTCACCGGGACTAGCCAACTACGAGCAGTACTTC
TRBV6-1	NA	TRBJ2-1	TRBD1	CASSVDRAPHNEQFF	TGTGCCAGCAGTGTAGACAGGGCCCCCCACAATGAGCAGTTCTTC
TRBV5-5	NA	TRBJ2-5	TRBD2	CASSLDLAGVETQYF	TGTGCCAGCAGCTTGGACCTAGCGGGGGTGGAGACCCAGTACTTC
TRBV4-3	NA	TRBJ2-1	NA	CASSPRVSSYNEQFF	TGCGCCAGCAGCCCTCGTGTGAGCTCCTACAATGAGCAGTTCTTC
TRBV18	few	TRBJ1-1	NA	CASSPLGVGGTEAFF	TGTGCCAGCTCACCTCTAGGGGTGGGAGGCACTGAAGCTTTCTTT
TRBV19	few	TRBJ1-4	TRBD1	CASSSGTGHEKLFF	TGTGCCAGTAGTTCCGGGACAGGCCATGAAAAACTGTTTTTT
TRBV6-5	NA	TRBJ1-1	NA	CASSWGGKSEAFF	TGTGCCAGCAGTTGGGGGGGGAAGTCTGAAGCTTTCTTT
TRBV5-5	NA	TRBJ2-2	TRBD2	CASRGLAGPSGTGELFF	TGTGCCAGCAGGGGACTAGCGGGACCCTCAGGAACCGGGGAGCTGTTTTTT
TRBV7-7	NA	TRBJ1-4	NA	CASSRGGAGTSNEKLFF	TGTGCCAGCAGCCGAGGCGGGGCAGGGACTTCTAATGAAAAACTGTTTTTT
TRBV11-2	few	TRBJ2-7	NA	CASSSRGYEQYF	TGTGCCAGCAGCTCCCGGGGGTACGAGCAGTACTTC
TRBV6-5	NA	TRBJ2-7	TRBD2	CASSNGGEYEQYF	TGTGCCAGCAGTAACGGGGGGGAGTACGAGCAGTACTTC